Following are 12 T cell receptor beta chains from one sample sequenced in a study of blood T cell repertoires in COVID-19. Sequencing used immunoSEQ multiplex PCR; TCRdb keeps in-frame clones, though not all of them. Here the sample spans approximately 70,000 clones, roughly 85% being singletons. The sequenced material came from peripheral blood. These receptors were obtained from a woman aged 45-65 years with COVID-19, enrolled during active disease.

This chain's CDR3 is CASSTDRGLSGYTF. The CDR3, as DNA: TGTGCCAGCAGTACAGACAGGGGGCTGAGTGGCTACACCTTC. This chain uses TRBV5-6 with TRBJ1-2, with TRBD1 identical over 10 bases. The CDR3 covers 14 residues. V was pared by 5 bases and J by 7 bases, with 8 bases of the junction left unmatched. CDR1 and CDR2 (germline): SGHDT, YYEEEE.

J is TRBJ2-1 and V is TRBV7-9; 9 nucleotides line up with TRBD2. Germline assignment: CDR1 SEHNR and CDR2 FQNEAQ (reference sequence). CDR3 size: 14 residues. Trimming at V came to 9 bases and at J to 9 bases, leaving 12 bases not matched to a gene. CDR3 nucleotide sequence: TGTGCCAGTATAGAGGGAGGCGGGAGGGCTGAGCAGTTCTTC. It yields the protein CASIEGGGRAEQFF. Drawing the rest from reference TRBV7-9 and TRBJ2-1, the complete variable domain is DTGVSQNPRHKITKRGQNVTFRCDPISEHNRLYWYRQTLGQGPEFLTYFQNEAQLEKSRLLSDRFSAERPKGSFSTLEIQRTEQGDSAMYLCASIEGGGRAEQFFGPGTRLTVL.

The V gene is TRBV5-1, the J gene TRBJ1-1; a weak D match, TRBD1 (5 bases). CDR1 and CDR2 from the germline V gene are SGHRS and YFSETQ. The CDR3 runs 15 residues. Deletions cut 0 bases from V and 0 bases from J, with 9 bases between. CDR3: CASSLDRPLNTEAFF. CDR3 sequence (DNA): TGCGCCAGCAGCTTGGACAGGCCATTGAACACTGAAGCTTTCTTT.

The chain employs TRBV6-2 or TRBV6-3 and TRBJ1-2, with D possibly matching TRBD1 (5 bases). Between the trimmed V and J ends, which lost 2 bases and 5 bases, there was a span of 12 bases. Germline CDR1 is MNHEY and CDR2 is SVGEGT. This CDR3 has 14 amino acids. In DNA, the CDR3 is TGTGCCAGCAGTTACCAACTAAGACAGTATGGCTACACCTTC. The encoded protein is CASSYQLRQYGYTF.

This chain links TRBV3-1 (or the pseudogene TRBV3-2) with TRBJ2-2, with 10 nucleotides matching TRBD2. Germline V gene data show CDR1 as LGHDT and CDR2 as YNNKEL (reference sequence). CDR3 size: 15 residues. V lost 2 bases, J lost 8 bases, and 5 bases stayed unmatched. In DNA, the CDR3 is TGTGCCAGCAGCCAAATAGCGGGAGGTGGTGGGGAGCTGTTTTTT. It is translated as CASSQIAGGGGELFF.

This chain connects TRBV29-1 to TRBJ2-3, with D tentatively TRBD2 (5 bases). Trimming removed 4 bases from V and 1 base from J, with 12 bases in between. The CDR3 is 14 amino acids. Germline V gene lookup returns CDR1 SQVTM and CDR2 ANQGSEA. This CDR3 is CSVGRGSGTDTQYF. CDR3 DNA: TGCAGCGTTGGTCGTGGGAGTGGCACAGATACGCAGTATTTT.

The chain joins TRBV7-9 to TRBJ2-7; maybe TRBD2 (5 bases). The CDR3 totals 15 residues. Trimming removed 0 bases from V and 5 bases from J, with 14 bases in between. Germline loops: CDR1 SEHNR, CDR2 FQNEAQ (reference sequence). CDR3 sequence (DNA): TGTGCCAGCAGCTTAGCGGGGTGGGAGCCTGACGAGCAGTACTTC. Encoded protein: CASSLAGWEPDEQYF.

This chain links TRBV29-1 with TRBJ2-1; 7 bases are a match to TRBD2. J was trimmed by 3 bases and V by 0 bases; bases with no gene match: 2. CDR3 length: 14 residues. Germline CDR1 SQVTM, CDR2 ANQGSEA. CDR3 sequence: CSVEDRDYYNEQFF. The CDR3 DNA reads as TGCAGCGTTGAAGACCGGGACTACTACAATGAGCAGTTCTTC.

The genes are TRBV7-9 and TRBJ1-2; 7 nucleotides agree with TRBD1. The germline V gene has CDR1 SEHNR and CDR2 FQNEAQ (reference sequence). The CDR3 loop spans 12 amino acids. The junction had 5 bases not matched to a gene; V was cut back by 5 bases and J by 8 bases. In DNA form, the CDR3 reads TGTGCCAGCAGCACAGAAGGGGGCGGCTACACCTTC. Translated, it gives CASSTEGGGYTF.

The chain couples TRBV7-9 to TRBJ1-1; 7 nucleotides align to TRBD1. CDR1 is SEHNR and CDR2 is FQNEAQ in the germline V gene (reference sequence). This CDR3 spans 14 amino acids. The V and J ends lost 1 base and 5 bases, in that order; junction bases with no gene match: 4. CDR3 nucleotide sequence: TGTGCCAGCAGCTTAGGACAGGGCTGGACTGAAGCTTTCTTT. It translates to CASSLGQGWTEAFF.

The V and J genes are TRBV7-6 and TRBJ2-7; TRBD2 agrees at 10 bases. Looked up from germline, CDR1 is SGHVS and CDR2 is FNYEAQ. The CDR3 covers 13 residues. With 1 base clipped from V and 6 bases from J, the junction kept 0 bases outside the gene matches. In DNA, the CDR3 is TGTGCCAGCAGCTTAGGACTAGCGGGCGAGCAGTACTTC. As protein: CASSLGLAGEQYF.

A single count supports this clone. The same CDR3 can be traced to other DNA sequences in this sample. The chain carries TRBV7-3 and TRBJ2-3, with D perhaps matching TRBD2 (6 bases). Germline V gene data show CDR1 as SGHTA and CDR2 as FQGTGA. CDR3 size: 15 residues. The ends were cut back, 5 bases at V and 0 bases at J, with 12 bases in the middle. The CDR3 protein is CASSQSGGSTDTQYF. Written as DNA, the CDR3 is TGTGCCAGCAGCCAGAGCGGAGGGAGCACAGATACGCAGTATTTT.